Sequencing of this TCR beta chain was carried out in a study of metastatic and nonmetastatic thyroid tumors. The wider study: The study looked at repertoires side by side in blood and in tumor or nodule tissue from malignant and benign thyroid patients.

TCRdb re-called the PCR reads through MiXCR. The sample includes more than 30,000 clones, about 21% of them seen just once. The ends were cut back, 1 base at V and 5 bases at J, with 8 bases in the middle. The germline V gene encodes CDR1 MDHEN and CDR2 SYDVKM. The CDR3 loop spans 13 amino acids. No treatment of any kind had been given to any patient before thyroid surgery. This clone has just one count. This TCR derives from a female donor with papillary thyroid cancer or a benign thyroid nodule (not recorded which). Some clones in this sample may be carry-over from other donors' samples. Sample: blood. V and J are TRBV28 and TRBJ2-5; the D gene is possibly TRBD1 (5 bases). The DNA of the CDR3 is TGTGCCAGCAGTTTATTGCACAGGGAGACCCAGTACTTC. It codes for CASSLLHRETQYF.